These 5 T cell receptor beta chains share one sample of origin, sequenced in a study of cytomegalovirus exposure and HLA in healthy donors. PCR employed 60 Vbeta and 13 Jbeta primers. Using immunoSEQ multiplex PCR, the repertoire was profiled, and TCRdb retains in-frame clones only, with some absent. This sample has approximately 98,000 clones, with around 75% found just once. The source material was PBMCs. The receptors stem from a man aged 18 to 29 in good health and CMV-seropositive.

The V gene is TRBV5-4, the J gene TRBJ1-6; TRBD1 is a possible D gene (5 bases). With 2 bases removed from V and 0 bases from J, the gap between germline ends came to 9 bases. The germline gives CDR1 SGHNT, CDR2 YYREEE (reference sequence). The CDR3 totals 16 residues. CDR3 amino acids: CASSFDRNSYNSPLHF. The CDR3 DNA reads as TGTGCCAGCAGCTTTGACAGAAACTCCTATAATTCACCCCTCCACTTT.

This clone was recorded a few times. CDR3 sequence (DNA): TGTGCCAGCAGCCCGAGGGGGACAAGTAATTCACCCCTCCACTTT. Encoded protein: CASSPRGTSNSPLHF. The chain carries TRBV5-6 and TRBJ1-6; a possible D gene is TRBD1 (6 bases). CDR3 length equals 15 residues. V was trimmed by 4 bases and J by 6 bases, leaving 14 bases between them. Germline-derived CDR1 and CDR2 are SGHDT and YYEEEE.

The V gene is TRBV7-6, the J gene TRBJ2-1; TRBD1 aligns across 7 bases. Trimming took 4 bases from V and 3 from J; bases not matched to a gene: 9. CDR1 is SGHVS, CDR2 FNYEAQ, per germline. The CDR3 is 16 amino acids. The CDR3 coding sequence is TGTGCCAGCAGCTCACCCCAGGGACAGTTCTACAATGAGCAGTTCTTC. It translates to CASSSPQGQFYNEQFF.

V and J are TRBV5-8 and TRBJ2-1, with D hard to call. The CDR3 has 12 residues. Germline V gene sequence: CDR1 SGHTS, CDR2 YDEGEE. Trimming stripped 2 bases from V and 5 bases from J, with 5 bases between. CDR3 coding DNA: TGTGCCAGCAGCTTTACAGACAATGAGCAGTTCTTC. Translated, it gives CASSFTDNEQFF. Full variable domain (missing parts from reference TRBV5-8 and TRBJ2-1): EAGVTQSPTHLIKTRGQQATLRCSPISGHTSVYWYQQALGLGLQFLLWYDEGEERNRGNFPPRFSGRQFPNYSSELNVNALELEDSALYLCASSFTDNEQFFGPGTRLTVL.

The CDR3 region is CASTEGSGAETQYF. The CDR3 nucleotides are TGTGCCAGCACCGAAGGCAGCGGGGCAGAGACCCAGTACTTC. V is TRBV2 and J is TRBJ2-5, with 7 bases aligning to TRBD2. The V and J ends lost 7 bases and 4 bases, in that order; junction bases with no gene match: 9. The CDR3 covers 14 residues. Looked up from germline, CDR1 is SNHLY and CDR2 is FYNNEI. The full variable domain, in which reference TRBV2 and TRBJ2-5 provide the parts outside the CDR3, is EPEVTQTPSHQVTQMGQEVILRCVPISNHLYFYWYRQILGQKVEFLVSFYNNEISEKSEIFDDQFSVERPDGSNFTLKIRSTKLEDSAMYFCASTEGSGAETQYFGPGTRLLVL.